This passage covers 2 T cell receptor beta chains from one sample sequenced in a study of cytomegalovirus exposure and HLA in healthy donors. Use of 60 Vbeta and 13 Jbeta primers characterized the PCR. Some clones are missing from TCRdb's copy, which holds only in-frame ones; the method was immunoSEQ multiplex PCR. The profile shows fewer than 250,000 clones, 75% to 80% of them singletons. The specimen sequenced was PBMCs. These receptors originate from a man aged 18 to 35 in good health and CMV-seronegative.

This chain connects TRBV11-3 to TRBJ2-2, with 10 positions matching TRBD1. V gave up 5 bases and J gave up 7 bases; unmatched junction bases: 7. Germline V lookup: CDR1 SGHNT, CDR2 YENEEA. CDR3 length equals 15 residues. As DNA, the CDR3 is TGTGCCAGCAGCCTCAGACAGGGGGCGATCGGGGAGCTGTTTTTT. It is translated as CASSLRQGAIGELFF.

In DNA, the CDR3 is TGTGCCAGCACTTACACCCCCAATGAGCAGTTCTTC. It yields the protein CASTYTPNEQFF. The chain recombines TRBV28 with TRBJ2-1; no firm D call. The CDR3 sequence is 12 residues long. CDR1 and CDR2 (germline): MDHEN, SYDVKM. V dropped 7 bases and J dropped 6 bases, with 10 bases sitting between them.